The 19 T cell receptor beta chains in this list originate from one sample, sequenced in a study of blood T cell repertoires in COVID-19. Assay: immunoSEQ multiplex PCR; the TCRdb copy retains only in-frame clones and omits some. This repertoire shows nearly 200,000 clones, approximately 85% found once; its top ten account for roughly 4.6%. What was sequenced was peripheral blood. The origin of the receptors is a woman in her seventies with active or convalescent COVID-19.

The chain uses TRBV27 and TRBJ2-1; the match to TRBD1 covers 10 bases. J gave up 5 bases and V 8 bases, and 3 bases lay outside the gene matches. CDR3 length: 13 amino acids. Looked up from germline, CDR1 is MNHEY and CDR2 is SMNVEV (reference sequence). CDR3 sequence (DNA): TGTGCCAGCCGGACAGGGGGGAACAATGAGCAGTTCTTC. The encoded protein is CASRTGGNNEQFF.

V and J are TRBV9 and TRBJ1-6; 8 bases align to TRBD1. The germline V gene encodes CDR1 SGDLS and CDR2 YYNGEE. The CDR3 length is 17 residues. J lost 6 bases, V lost 0 bases, and 8 bases had no gene match. This chain's CDR3 is CASSVETGALSNSPLHF. In nucleotides, the CDR3 is TGTGCCAGCAGCGTAGAGACAGGGGCCTTAAGTAATTCACCCCTCCACTTT.

The chain has TRBV29-1 and TRBJ1-3, with a tentative D call TRBD1 (5 bases). The CDR3 contains 15 residues. V lost 1 base to trimming and J lost 4 bases, with 14 bases between them. Germline CDR1 SQVTM, CDR2 ANQGSEA. The DNA for the CDR3 is TGCAGCGTTGAAGTGGGAAGGGGCGCAGGAAACACCATATATTTT. This sequence encodes CSVEVGRGAGNTIYF.

The CDR3 reads CASSLGRQGKNEQFF. The CDR3 region has the DNA TGTGCCAGCAGCCTGGGGCGACAGGGTAAAAATGAGCAGTTCTTC. The chain combines TRBV28 with TRBJ2-1; 7 nucleotides agree with TRBD1. V trimming: 6 bases; J trimming: 7 bases; junction bases outside the gene matches: 12. Germline V gives CDR1 MDHEN, CDR2 SYDVKM. The CDR3 spans 15 residues.

The chain links TRBV6-1 to TRBJ2-5; D possibly corresponds to TRBD2 (5 bases). The CDR3 has 15 amino acids. V was trimmed by 0 bases and J by 1 base, leaving 9 bases between them. CDR1 and CDR2 from the germline V gene are MNHNS and SASEGT. CDR3: CASSEASAGQETQYF. CDR3 in DNA: TGTGCCAGCAGTGAAGCTTCGGCGGGCCAAGAGACCCAGTACTTC.

The rearrangement joins TRBV28 to TRBJ2-4; 13 positions agree with TRBD2. Trimming took 5 bases from V and 0 from J; bases not matched to a gene: 4. This CDR3 spans 17 amino acids. CDR1 and CDR2 (germline): MDHEN, SYDVKM. The CDR3, as DNA: TGTGCCAGCAGTGGGACTAGCGGGAAATTAGCCAAAAACATTCAGTACTTC. It codes for CASSGTSGKLAKNIQYF.

This chain uses TRBV6-6 with TRBJ2-5, with 9 positions matching TRBD1. J lost 5 bases, V lost 6 bases, and 10 bases had no gene match. Germline CDR1 reads MNHNY; CDR2 reads SVGAGI (reference sequence). The CDR3 loop spans 15 amino acids. The CDR3 DNA sequence: TGTGCCAGCAGACAACAGGGGGCGCCGGGGGAGACCCAGTACTTC. Encoded protein: CASRQQGAPGETQYF.

The V call is TRBV19, the J call TRBJ2-1; 11 bases align to TRBD2. Germline CDR1 reads LNHDA; CDR2 reads SQIVND (reference sequence). This CDR3 spans 15 amino acids. The trim removed 7 bases at V and 4 bases at J, leaving 6 bases unmatched. The CDR3 here is CASKPWTSGYNEQFF. In nucleotides, the CDR3 is TGTGCCAGTAAACCTTGGACTAGCGGGTACAATGAGCAGTTCTTC.

The V gene is TRBV5-4, the J gene TRBJ2-7, with 9 bases lining up with TRBD2. The CDR3 contains 14 residues. With 4 bases clipped from V and 6 bases from J, the junction kept 8 bases outside the gene matches. Germline-derived CDR1 and CDR2 are SGHNT and YYREEE (reference sequence). CDR3 sequence (DNA): TGTGCCAGCAGCCCATCTGGGACTAGCTCCGAGCAGTACTTC. Translated, it gives CASSPSGTSSEQYF.

The chain couples TRBV5-1 to TRBJ2-5, with TRBD1 matching over 7 bases. CDR3 length equals 16 residues. With 0 bases clipped from V and 5 bases from J, the junction kept 10 bases outside the gene matches. Germline V gene data show CDR1 as SGHRS and CDR2 as YFSETQ. CDR3: CASSLASGTEIETQYF. The CDR3 region has the DNA TGCGCCAGCAGCTTGGCCTCCGGGACAGAAATTGAGACCCAGTACTTC.

This sequence joins TRBV5-6 and TRBJ2-5; D ambiguous. The CDR3 loop spans 13 amino acids. Germline CDR1 and CDR2: SGHDT and YYEEEE. The V and J ends lost 2 bases and 5 bases respectively, with 10 bases between them. The CDR3 here is CASSLSHGETQYF. The CDR3 DNA is TGTGCCAGCAGCTTATCACACGGGGAGACCCAGTACTTC.

J is TRBJ2-3 and V is TRBV19; 8 nucleotides match TRBD1. Per germline, CDR1 LNHDA and CDR2 SQIVND (reference sequence). The CDR3 has 15 amino acids. V gave up 5 bases and J gave up 3 bases; unmatched junction bases: 7. CDR3 sequence reads: CASSLRQGRTDTQYF. The CDR3 DNA is TGTGCCAGTAGTCTCCGACAGGGGAGGACAGATACGCAGTATTTT.

This clone showed up just once. The gene calls are TRBV5-1 and TRBJ1-1; weak D call: TRBD1 (5 bases). V lost 0 bases and J lost 1, with 10 bases in between. The CDR3 runs 15 residues. The germline V gene encodes CDR1 SGHRS and CDR2 YFSETQ. In nucleotides, the CDR3 is TGCGCCAGCAGCTTGGGACAGATACGGAACACTGAAGCTTTCTTT. Translation gives CASSLGQIRNTEAFF.

The rearrangement links TRBV19 to TRBJ1-5; 12 bases are a match to TRBD1. The CDR3 has 16 amino acids. The V and J ends lost 3 bases and 5 bases, in that order; junction bases with no gene match: 5. From germline, CDR1 is LNHDA and CDR2 SQIVND (reference sequence). The CDR3 loop reads CASSIGTGGSHQPQHF. Here the CDR3 DNA reads TGTGCCAGTAGTATTGGGACAGGGGGCTCCCATCAGCCCCAGCATTTT.

V usage is TRBV19 and J usage is TRBJ2-5, with a tentative D call TRBD2 (6 bases). Trimming took 6 bases from V and 5 from J, leaving 16 bases between them. Looked up from germline, CDR1 is LNHDA and CDR2 is SQIVND (reference sequence). This CDR3 has 14 amino acids. CDR3 DNA: TGTGCCAGTAGGGCCGGGGCTAGCGTCGAGACCCAGTACTTC. Protein: CASRAGASVETQYF. Looking up the rest from reference TRBV19 and TRBJ2-5 gives the full variable domain: DGGITQSPKYLFRKEGQNVTLSCEQNLNHDAMYWYRQDPGQGLRLIYYSQIVNDFQKGDIAEGYSVSREKKESFPLTVTSAQKNPTAFYLCASRAGASVETQYFGPGTRLLVL.

The chain is built from TRBV5-5 and TRBJ1-6; possible D gene TRBD1, 5 bases. Germline V CDR1 and CDR2: SGHKS, YYEKEE (reference sequence). The V gene lost 2 bases and the J gene lost 9 bases, with 12 bases spanning the gap. The CDR3 is made up of 14 amino acids. CDR3 in DNA: TGTGCCAGCAGCTTTGGGCAGGGAACTTCACCCCTCCACTTT. Protein: CASSFGQGTSPLHF.

This clone came up once. The gene calls are TRBV6-5 and TRBJ2-1; 8 bases map to TRBD2. Unmatched junction bases numbered 2, after V lost 6 bases and J lost 10 bases. CDR1 MNHEY and CDR2 SVGAGI come from the germline V gene. The CDR3 runs 11 residues. The CDR3 loop is CASRGLAEQFF. The CDR3 DNA follows: TGTGCCAGCAGAGGACTAGCCGAGCAGTTCTTC.

The J gene is TRBJ2-7, the V gene TRBV13, with TRBD1 matching 7 bases. CDR1 is PRHDT and CDR2 is FYEKMQ in the germline V gene (reference sequence). Germline trimming cut 5 bases from V and 3 bases from J; bases unmatched to any gene: 7. This CDR3 has 14 amino acids. CDR3 bases: TGTGCCAGCAGCCCATACCAGGGGGTCTACGAGCAGTACTTC. It yields the protein CASSPYQGVYEQYF. The entire variable domain, with the rest obtained from reference TRBV13 and TRBJ2-7, is as follows: AAGVIQSPRHLIKEKRETATLKCYPIPRHDTVYWYQQGPGQDPQFLISFYEKMQSDKGSIPDRFSAQQFSDYHSELNMSSLELGDSALYFCASSPYQGVYEQYFGPGTRLTVT.

In its sample, this clone was seen once. This rearrangement joins TRBV5-1 to TRBJ2-7, with D perhaps matching TRBD1 (5 bases). Germline CDR1 is SGHRS and CDR2 is YFSETQ. This CDR3 spans 12 amino acids. Deletions cut 2 bases from V and 5 bases from J, with 8 bases between. CDR3 DNA: TGCGCCAGCAGCTTTAGGGGTCACGAGCAGTACTTC. Amino acid sequence: CASSFRGHEQYF. Based on the CDR3 plus reference TRBV5-1 and TRBJ2-7, the full variable domain is KAGVTQTPRYLIKTRGQQVTLSCSPISGHRSVSWYQQTPGQGLQFLFEYFSETQRNKGNFPGRFSGRQFSNSRSEMNVSTLELGDSALYLCASSFRGHEQYFGPGTRLTVT.